This TCR beta chain was identified during a study of shared clonotypes between healthy human individuals. Whole-study context: Samples came from two female and a few male donors aged 18 to 49. Study-wide results and caveats: Several donors held approximately 4.6% of naive CD4 clonotypes in common.

As regards this clone: Its matching antigen is unknown.

The CD4+ fraction was divided into a CD45RA+ naive subset and a CD45RA-negative memory subset. The CDR3 loop spans 18 amino acids. V was cut by 7 bases and J by 3 bases, with 26 bases left in between. Germline V gene data show CDR1 as MRHNA and CDR2 as SNTAGT. This table comes from immunoSEQ multiplex PCR, and its TCRdb copy is limited to in-frame clones, with some not included. The sample has around 1.6 million clones, 98% seen once. The sample comprised naive CD4+ T cells sorted from blood. Stated subset: CD45RA+ positively selected. The receptor's source is a man aged 25 to 40 in good health. The chain uses TRBV6-4 and TRBJ2-3; the D gene is possibly TRBD2 (5 bases). This chain's CDR3 is CASTGSGRPRWGTDTQYF. The CDR3 DNA sequence: TGTGCCAGCACGGGAAGCGGAAGACCCAGATGGGGAACAGATACGCAGTATTTT.